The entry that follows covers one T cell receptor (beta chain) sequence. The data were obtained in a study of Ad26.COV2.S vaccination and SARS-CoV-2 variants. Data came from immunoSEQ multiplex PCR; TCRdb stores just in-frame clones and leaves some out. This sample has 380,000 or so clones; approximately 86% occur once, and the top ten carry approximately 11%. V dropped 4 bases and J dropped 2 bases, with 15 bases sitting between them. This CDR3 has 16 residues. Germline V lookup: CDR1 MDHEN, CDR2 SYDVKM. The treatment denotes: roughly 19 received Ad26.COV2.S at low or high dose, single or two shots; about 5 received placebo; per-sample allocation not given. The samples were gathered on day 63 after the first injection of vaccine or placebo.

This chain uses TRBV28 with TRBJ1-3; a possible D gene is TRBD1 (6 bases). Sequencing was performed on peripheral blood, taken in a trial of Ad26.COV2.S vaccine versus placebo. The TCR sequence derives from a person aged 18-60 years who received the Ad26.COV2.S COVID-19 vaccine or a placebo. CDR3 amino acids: CASSSYRESTGNTIYF. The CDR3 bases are TGTGCCAGCAGTTCATACAGGGAAAGCACTGGAAACACCATATATTTT.